Below are 19 T cell receptor beta chains sequenced from a single sample in a study of cytomegalovirus exposure and HLA in healthy donors (dated by TCRdb to 2015 to 2018). Library prep was done by the immunoSEQ multiplex PCR assay. The table was pulled from immuneACCESS by TCRdb, which kept in-frame rearrangements only. Such tables lose some clones; where checked, under half of the loss comes from unresolved V genes, and the rest has no known cause. The sample contains more than 150,000 clones, roughly 80% of them found a single time. The ten most abundant clones make up approximately 7% of the sample. Sequenced sample: PBMCs. Receptor source: a man aged 18 to 35 in good health and CMV-seropositive.

The CDR3 loop reads CASSTRQGGLGGETQYF. The CDR3 nucleotides read TGCGCCAGCAGCACCAGACAGGGGGGCTTAGGCGGAGAGACCCAGTACTTC. This sequence joins TRBV5-1 and TRBJ2-5, with 9 positions matching TRBD1. With 4 bases clipped from V and 4 bases from J, the junction kept 14 bases outside the gene matches. CDR1 and CDR2 (germline): SGHRS, YFSETQ. This CDR3 is 17 amino acids long.

The V and J genes are TRBV4-2 and TRBJ1-1; TRBD1 matches 7 bases. This CDR3 spans 17 amino acids. V trimming: 3 bases; J trimming: 0 bases; junction bases outside the gene matches: 10. Germline CDR1 LGHNA, CDR2 YNFKEQ. CDR3 DNA sequence: TGTGCCAGCAGCCACGATCGGGCAGGGGGGATGAACACTGAAGCTTTCTTT. This translates into CASSHDRAGGMNTEAFF.

The chain employs TRBV30 and TRBJ2-1; the D gene is possibly TRBD2 (5 bases). Per germline, CDR1 GTSNPN and CDR2 SVGIG (reference sequence). This CDR3 region has 15 residues. V was trimmed by 0 bases and J by 0 bases, leaving 9 bases between them. CDR3 bases: TGTGCCTGGAGTGTCGACGGAGGCTCCTACAATGAGCAGTTCTTC. It codes for CAWSVDGGSYNEQFF.

The chain combines TRBV27 with TRBJ2-5; a weak D match, TRBD2 (5 bases). Deletions cut 8 bases from V and 5 bases from J, with 18 bases between. This CDR3 contains 14 residues. CDR1 MNHEY and CDR2 SMNVEV come from the germline V gene (reference sequence). CDR3: CASGSGGPRETQYF. The DNA for the CDR3 is TGTGCCAGCGGATCCGGCGGGCCGAGGGAGACCCAGTACTTC.

The chain carries TRBV7-2 and TRBJ2-1; 10 positions agree with TRBD2. CDR1 and CDR2 (germline): SGHTA, FQGNSA. The CDR3 loop spans 16 amino acids. The CDR3 coding sequence is TGTGCATCCGAGCAGCGGGAGGGAGCCCTAAACAATGAGCAGTTCTTC. Its translation: CASEQREGALNNEQFF.

This clone has only a few counts. The V gene is TRBV15, the J gene TRBJ1-5; D remains unclear. The V and J ends lost 4 bases and 7 bases respectively, with 8 bases between them. This CDR3 has 12 residues. Germline CDR1 reads LNHNV; CDR2 reads YYDKDF (reference sequence). CDR3 bases: TGTGCCACCAGCAACAGAGCCCAGCCCCAGCATTTT. It is translated as CATSNRAQPQHF.

The chain has TRBV7-9 and TRBJ2-1; TRBD2 agrees at 9 bases. CDR1 and CDR2 from the germline V gene are SEHNR and FQNEAQ (reference sequence). V shed 1 base and J 8 bases; nucleotides not matched to a gene: 6. The CDR3 has 15 residues. The CDR3, as DNA: TGTGCCAGCAGCTTAGATAGCGGGAGTACCGATGAGCAGTTCTTC. Translating it yields CASSLDSGSTDEQFF. Combining the CDR3 with reference TRBV7-9 and TRBJ2-1 gives the whole variable domain DTGVSQNPRHKITKRGQNVTFRCDPISEHNRLYWYRQTLGQGPEFLTYFQNEAQLEKSRLLSDRFSAERPKGSFSTLEIQRTEQGDSAMYLCASSLDSGSTDEQFFGPGTRLTVL.

This clone was seen once. The CDR3 DNA reads as TGTGCCAGCAGCTCGCGGGAGTTCGGAAACAATGAGCAGTTCTTC. This codes for CASSSREFGNNEQFF. The V call is TRBV7-3, the J call TRBJ2-1; TRBD2 matches 7 bases. The CDR3 extends over 15 amino acids. Germline-derived CDR1 and CDR2 are SGHTA and FQGTGA. J gave up 5 bases and V 4 bases, and 8 bases lay outside the gene matches.

The rearrangement links TRBV27 to TRBJ2-7, with 9 bases fitting TRBD1. The CDR3 spans 14 residues. The junction had 7 bases not matched to a gene; V was cut back by 4 bases and J by 6 bases. Per the germline V gene, CDR1 is MNHEY and CDR2 is SMNVEV (reference sequence). CDR3 bases: TGTGCCAGCAGTTCGGGGGACAGGGATGGCGAGCAGTACTTC. Its protein product is CASSSGDRDGEQYF.

V gene TRBV11-3 combines with J gene TRBJ1-3; D gene uncertain. V dropped 1 base and J dropped 0 bases, with 19 bases sitting between them. The CDR3 runs to 19 residues. Germline CDR1 is SGHNT and CDR2 is YENEEA. The CDR3 region has the DNA TGTGCCAGCAGCTTAGGAGGAGCTTCACTATTAAACTCTGGAAACACCATATATTTT. Protein product: CASSLGGASLLNSGNTIYF.

V usage is TRBV28 and J usage is TRBJ1-5; D not resolved. Trimming stripped 3 bases from V and 4 bases from J, with 13 bases between. The germline gives CDR1 MDHEN, CDR2 SYDVKM. This CDR3 is 15 amino acids long. The CDR3 loop is CASSFSDGSNQPQHF. The CDR3 bases are TGTGCCAGCAGTTTCTCCGACGGGAGTAATCAGCCCCAGCATTTT.

In its sample, this clone was seen once. This rearrangement joins TRBV7-9 to TRBJ1-2; a weak D match, TRBD1 (6 bases). Trimming took off 2 bases at V and 5 bases at J, with 12 bases between the two ends. Germline V lookup: CDR1 SEHNR, CDR2 FQNEAQ (reference sequence). CDR3 length equals 14 residues. CDR3 nucleotides: TGTGCCAGCAGCTTAAATTACAGGGCATATGGCTACACCTTC. It specifies CASSLNYRAYGYTF.

This chain links TRBV25-1 with TRBJ2-1, with D possibly matching TRBD2 (6 bases). The V end lost 8 bases, the J end lost 8 bases, and 22 bases lay between the germline ends. Germline CDR1 reads MGHDK; CDR2 reads SYGVNS. The CDR3 is 15 residues long. CDR3 bases: TGTGCCAGCCCCCCCCGACTAGTAATTCCCCATGAGCAGTTCTTC. Its translation: CASPPRLVIPHEQFF.

CDR3 coding DNA: TGTGCCAGCAGCCCCCGGCACTCGGGTATATATGGCTACACCTTC. Amino acid sequence: CASSPRHSGIYGYTF. The chain links TRBV9 to TRBJ1-2; D is undetermined. Germline loops: CDR1 SGDLS, CDR2 YYNGEE. The V end lost 4 bases, the J end lost 5 bases, and 18 bases lay between the germline ends. CDR3 length: 15 amino acids.

V is TRBV5-1 and J is TRBJ2-5; TRBD1 agrees at 7 bases. Looked up from germline, CDR1 is SGHRS and CDR2 is YFSETQ. With 4 bases clipped from V and 3 bases from J, the junction kept 6 bases outside the gene matches. The CDR3 length is 14 residues. Here the CDR3 reads CASSPHTGEETQYF. For the CDR3, the DNA is TGCGCCAGCAGCCCACATACAGGGGAAGAGACCCAGTACTTC.

The chain employs TRBV4-3 and TRBJ2-5, with D possibly being TRBD2 (6 bases). Trimming left V 0 bases short and J 5 bases short, with 10 bases between. Per the germline V gene, CDR1 is LGHNA and CDR2 is YSLEER. This CDR3 spans 14 amino acids. The CDR3 DNA is TGCGCCAGCAGCCAAGATTGGGGGGAGGAGACCCAGTACTTC. It encodes CASSQDWGEETQYF.

The chain employs TRBV6-4 and TRBJ1-2, with 10 bases identical to TRBD1. The trim removed 5 bases at V and 8 bases at J, leaving 5 bases unmatched. The CDR3 is made up of 13 amino acids. Germline V gives CDR1 MRHNA, CDR2 SNTAGT. CDR3: CASSRQGARGYTF. The CDR3 DNA reads TGTGCCAGCAGTCGACAGGGGGCGAGGGGCTACACCTTC.

In its sample, this clone was seen once. This chain uses TRBV7-2 with TRBJ1-5, with D perhaps TRBD1 (6 bases). The CDR3 extends over 13 amino acids. V was trimmed by 1 base and J by 6 bases, leaving 7 bases between them. Germline V CDR1 and CDR2: SGHTA, FQGNSA. The CDR3: CASSLGGGQPQHF. The CDR3 DNA follows: TGTGCCAGCAGCTTAGGAGGGGGTCAGCCCCAGCATTTT.

The chain joins TRBV28 to TRBJ2-1, with D possibly TRBD2 on 6 matching bases. The CDR3 is 15 amino acids. Germline V gene data show CDR1 as MDHEN and CDR2 as SYDVKM. The V gene lost 3 bases and the J gene lost 7 bases, with 16 bases spanning the gap. The CDR3 is CASSLSDYPWNEQFF. In nucleotides, the CDR3 is TGTGCCAGCAGTTTGTCGGACTACCCTTGGAATGAGCAGTTCTTC.